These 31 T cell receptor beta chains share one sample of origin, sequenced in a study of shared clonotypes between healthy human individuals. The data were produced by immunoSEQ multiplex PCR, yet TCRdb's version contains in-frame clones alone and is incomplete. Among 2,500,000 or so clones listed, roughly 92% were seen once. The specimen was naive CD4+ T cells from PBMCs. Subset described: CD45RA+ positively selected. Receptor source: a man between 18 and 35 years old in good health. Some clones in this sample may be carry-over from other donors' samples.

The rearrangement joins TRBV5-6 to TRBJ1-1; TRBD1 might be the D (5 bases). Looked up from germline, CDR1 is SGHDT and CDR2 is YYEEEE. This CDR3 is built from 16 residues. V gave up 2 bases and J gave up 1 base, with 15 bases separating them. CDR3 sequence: CASSFWGRLANTEAFF. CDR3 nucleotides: TGTGCCAGCAGCTTTTGGGGCAGGCTCGCGAACACTGAAGCTTTCTTT. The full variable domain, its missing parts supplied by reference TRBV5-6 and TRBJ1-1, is DAGVTQSPTHLIKTRGQQVTLRCSPKSGHDTVSWYQQALGQGPQFIFQYYEEEERQRGNFPDRFSGHQFPNYSSELNVNALLLGDSALYLCASSFWGRLANTEAFFGQGTRLTVV.

CDR3 sequence: CASSLVREDNEQFF. The CDR3 region has the DNA TGTGCCAGCAGCTTAGTACGAGAAGACAATGAGCAGTTCTTC. This chain uses TRBV11-2 with TRBJ2-1; D remains ambiguous. With 1 base removed from V and 5 bases from J, the gap between germline ends came to 9 bases. The CDR3 loop spans 14 amino acids. Per germline, CDR1 SGHAT and CDR2 FQNNGV.

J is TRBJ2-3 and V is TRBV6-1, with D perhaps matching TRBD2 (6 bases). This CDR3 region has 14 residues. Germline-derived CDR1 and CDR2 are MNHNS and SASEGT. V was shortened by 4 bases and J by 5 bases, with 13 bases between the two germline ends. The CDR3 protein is CASSVVQGGDTQYF. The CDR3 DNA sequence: TGTGCCAGCAGTGTGGTTCAGGGAGGAGATACGCAGTATTTT.

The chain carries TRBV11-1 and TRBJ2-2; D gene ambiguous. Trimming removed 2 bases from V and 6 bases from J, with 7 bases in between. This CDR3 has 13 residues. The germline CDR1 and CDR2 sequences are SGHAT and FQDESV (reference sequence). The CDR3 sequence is CASSLQVAGELFF. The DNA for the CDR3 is TGTGCCAGCAGCTTACAGGTAGCCGGGGAGCTGTTTTTT.

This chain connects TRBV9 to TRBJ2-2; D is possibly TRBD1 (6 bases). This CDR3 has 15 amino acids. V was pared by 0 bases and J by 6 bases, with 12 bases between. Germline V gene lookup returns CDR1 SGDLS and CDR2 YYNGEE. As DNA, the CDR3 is TGTGCCAGCAGCGTAGATTACAGGGCCGCCGGGGAGCTGTTTTTT. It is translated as CASSVDYRAAGELFF.

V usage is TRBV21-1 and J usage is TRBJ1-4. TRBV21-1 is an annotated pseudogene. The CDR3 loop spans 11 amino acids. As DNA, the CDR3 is TGTGCCAGGCGGGGTGGCGAAAAACTGTTTTTT. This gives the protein CARRGGEKLFF.

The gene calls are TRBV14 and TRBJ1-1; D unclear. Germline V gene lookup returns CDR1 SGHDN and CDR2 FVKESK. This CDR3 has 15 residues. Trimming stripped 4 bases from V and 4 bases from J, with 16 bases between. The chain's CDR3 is CASSRQHVGGTEAFF. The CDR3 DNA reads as TGTGCCAGCAGCCGCCAACACGTGGGCGGCACTGAAGCTTTCTTT.

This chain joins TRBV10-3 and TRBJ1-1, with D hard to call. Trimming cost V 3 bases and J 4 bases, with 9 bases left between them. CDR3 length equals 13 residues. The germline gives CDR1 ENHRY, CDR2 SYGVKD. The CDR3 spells CAISEKGSTEAFF. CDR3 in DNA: TGTGCCATCAGTGAAAAAGGGAGCACTGAAGCTTTCTTT.

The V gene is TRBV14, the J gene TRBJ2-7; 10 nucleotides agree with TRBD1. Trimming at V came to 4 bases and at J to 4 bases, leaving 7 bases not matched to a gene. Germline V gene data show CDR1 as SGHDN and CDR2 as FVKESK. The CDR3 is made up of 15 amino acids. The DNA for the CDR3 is TGTGCCAGCAGCCTACTCGGGACAGGGGCTTACGAGCAGTACTTC. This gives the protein CASSLLGTGAYEQYF.

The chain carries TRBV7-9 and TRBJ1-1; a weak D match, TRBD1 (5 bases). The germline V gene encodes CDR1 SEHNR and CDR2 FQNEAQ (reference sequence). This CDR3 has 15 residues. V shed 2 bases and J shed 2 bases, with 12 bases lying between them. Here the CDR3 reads CASSLWSGGNTEAFF. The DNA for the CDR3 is TGTGCCAGCAGCTTATGGTCGGGGGGTAACACTGAAGCTTTCTTT. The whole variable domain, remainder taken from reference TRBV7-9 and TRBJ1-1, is DTGVSQNPRHKITKRGQNVTFRCDPISEHNRLYWYRQTLGQGPEFLTYFQNEAQLEKSRLLSDRFSAERPKGSFSTLEIQRTEQGDSAMYLCASSLWSGGNTEAFFGQGTRLTVV.

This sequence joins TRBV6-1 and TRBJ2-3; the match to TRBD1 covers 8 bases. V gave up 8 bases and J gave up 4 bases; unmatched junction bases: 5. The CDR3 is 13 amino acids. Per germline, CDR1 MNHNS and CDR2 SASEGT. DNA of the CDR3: TGTGCCAGCTTGGACAGGGTTTCAGATACGCAGTATTTT. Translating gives CASLDRVSDTQYF.

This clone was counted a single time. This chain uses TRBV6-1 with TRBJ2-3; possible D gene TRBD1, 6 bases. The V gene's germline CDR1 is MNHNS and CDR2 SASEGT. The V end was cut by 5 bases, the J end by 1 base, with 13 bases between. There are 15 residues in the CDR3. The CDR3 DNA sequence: TGTGCCAGCAGTAAAACAGGGTCAGGCACAGATACGCAGTATTTT. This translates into CASSKTGSGTDTQYF.

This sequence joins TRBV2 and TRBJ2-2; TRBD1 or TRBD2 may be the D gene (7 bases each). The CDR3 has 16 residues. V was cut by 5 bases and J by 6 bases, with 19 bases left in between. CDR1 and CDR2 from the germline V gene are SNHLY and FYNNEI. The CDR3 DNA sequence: TGTGCCAGCAGTATGAAGGAGACAGGGAGGGCCGGGGAGCTGTTTTTT. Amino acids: CASSMKETGRAGELFF.

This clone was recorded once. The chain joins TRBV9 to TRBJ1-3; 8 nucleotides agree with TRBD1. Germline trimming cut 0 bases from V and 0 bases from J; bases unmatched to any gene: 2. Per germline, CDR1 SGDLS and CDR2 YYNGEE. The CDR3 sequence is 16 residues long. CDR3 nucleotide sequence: TGTGCCAGCAGCGTAGGGGACAGGTTCTCTGGAAACACCATATATTTT. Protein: CASSVGDRFSGNTIYF.

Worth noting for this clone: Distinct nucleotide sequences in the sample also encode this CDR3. The CDR3 sequence: CASSLLGQNTEAFF. The CDR3 DNA reads TGTGCCAGCAGCTTACTGGGCCAGAACACTGAAGCTTTCTTT. The rearrangement links TRBV7-9 to TRBJ1-1; D unclear. Germline V gives CDR1 SEHNR, CDR2 FQNEAQ (reference sequence). The CDR3 covers 14 residues. Trimming pared 2 bases from V and 1 base from J, leaving 8 bases between.

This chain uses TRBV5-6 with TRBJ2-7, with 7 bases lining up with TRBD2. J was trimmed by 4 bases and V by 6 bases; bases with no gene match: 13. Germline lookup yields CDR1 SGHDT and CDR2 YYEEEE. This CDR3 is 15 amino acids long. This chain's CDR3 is CASTHNPAGEYEQYF. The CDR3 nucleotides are TGTGCCAGCACCCATAATCCGGCGGGAGAGTACGAGCAGTACTTC. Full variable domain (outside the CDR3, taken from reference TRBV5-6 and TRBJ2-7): DAGVTQSPTHLIKTRGQQVTLRCSPKSGHDTVSWYQQALGQGPQFIFQYYEEEERQRGNFPDRFSGHQFPNYSSELNVNALLLGDSALYLCASTHNPAGEYEQYFGPGTRLTVT.

The CDR3 reads CASSSQGPYSNQPQHF. CDR3 nucleotide sequence: TGTGCCAGCAGCTCACAGGGCCCTTATAGCAATCAGCCCCAGCATTTT. V usage is TRBV7-2 and J usage is TRBJ1-5; TRBD1 might be the D (6 bases). Trimming removed 4 bases from V and 0 bases from J, with 13 bases in between. The CDR3 consists of 16 residues. Germline loops: CDR1 SGHTA, CDR2 FQGNSA.

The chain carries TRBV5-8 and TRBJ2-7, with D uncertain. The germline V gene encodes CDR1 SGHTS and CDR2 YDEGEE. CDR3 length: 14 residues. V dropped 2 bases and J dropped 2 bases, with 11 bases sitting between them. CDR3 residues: CASSFLDPAYEQYF. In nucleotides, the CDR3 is TGTGCCAGCAGCTTCCTGGACCCAGCCTACGAGCAGTACTTC.

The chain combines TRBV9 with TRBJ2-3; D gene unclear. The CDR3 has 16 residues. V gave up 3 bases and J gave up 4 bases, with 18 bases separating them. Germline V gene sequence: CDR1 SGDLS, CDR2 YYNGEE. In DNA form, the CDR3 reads TGTGCCAGCAGCGCCCAAGGTGTCCTCTACTCAGATACGCAGTATTTT. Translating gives CASSAQGVLYSDTQYF.

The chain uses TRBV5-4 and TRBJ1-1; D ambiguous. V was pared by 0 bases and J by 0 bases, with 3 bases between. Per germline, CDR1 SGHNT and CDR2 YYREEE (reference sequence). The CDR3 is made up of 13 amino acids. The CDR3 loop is CASSLELNTEAFF. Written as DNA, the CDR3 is TGTGCCAGCAGCTTGGAATTGAACACTGAAGCTTTCTTT.

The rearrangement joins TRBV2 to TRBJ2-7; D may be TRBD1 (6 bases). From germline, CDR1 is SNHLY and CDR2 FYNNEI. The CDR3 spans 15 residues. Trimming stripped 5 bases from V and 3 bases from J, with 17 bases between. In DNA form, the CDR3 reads TGTGCCAGCAGTCTCCTCAGGGGTGGGTACTACGAGCAGTACTTC. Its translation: CASSLLRGGYYEQYF.

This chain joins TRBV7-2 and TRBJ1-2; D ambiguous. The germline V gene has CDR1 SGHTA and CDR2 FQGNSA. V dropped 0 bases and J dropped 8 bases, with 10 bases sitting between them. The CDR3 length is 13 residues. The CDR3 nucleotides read TGTGCCAGCAGCTTAGCGGCGACAAGCGGCTACACCTTC. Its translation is CASSLAATSGYTF.

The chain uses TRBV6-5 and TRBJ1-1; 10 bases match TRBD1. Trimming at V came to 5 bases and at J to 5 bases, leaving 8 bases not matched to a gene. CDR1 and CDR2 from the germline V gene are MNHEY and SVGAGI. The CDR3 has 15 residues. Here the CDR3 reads CASSPWTGGNTEAFF. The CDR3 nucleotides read TGTGCCAGCAGTCCGTGGACAGGGGGGAATACTGAAGCTTTCTTT.

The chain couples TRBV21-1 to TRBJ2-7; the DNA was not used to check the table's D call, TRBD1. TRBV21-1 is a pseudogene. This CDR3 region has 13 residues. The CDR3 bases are TGTGCCAGCAGCAAAGAGACAGGCTACGAGCAGTACTTC. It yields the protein CASSKETGYEQYF.

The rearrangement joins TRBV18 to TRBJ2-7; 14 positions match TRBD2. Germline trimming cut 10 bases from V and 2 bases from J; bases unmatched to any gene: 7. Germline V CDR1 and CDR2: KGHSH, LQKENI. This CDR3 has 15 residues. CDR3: CATGTSGSQPYEQYF. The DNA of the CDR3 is TGTGCCACCGGGACTAGCGGGAGTCAGCCCTACGAGCAGTACTTC.

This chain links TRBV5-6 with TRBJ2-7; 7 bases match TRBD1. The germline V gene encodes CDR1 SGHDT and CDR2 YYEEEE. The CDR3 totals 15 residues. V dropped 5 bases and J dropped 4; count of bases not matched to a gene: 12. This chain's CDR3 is CASRPTPGTAYEQYF. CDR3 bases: TGTGCCAGCAGACCTACCCCCGGGACAGCATACGAGCAGTACTTC.

The CDR3 region is CASRTHGTGEKLFF. CDR3 DNA: TGTGCCAGCAGAACCCACGGGACAGGTGAAAAACTGTTTTTT. The chain joins TRBV28 to TRBJ1-4; 8 bases fit TRBD1. Germline V gene lookup returns CDR1 MDHEN and CDR2 SYDVKM. This CDR3 is 14 amino acids long. V trimming: 6 bases; J trimming: 7 bases; junction bases outside the gene matches: 7.

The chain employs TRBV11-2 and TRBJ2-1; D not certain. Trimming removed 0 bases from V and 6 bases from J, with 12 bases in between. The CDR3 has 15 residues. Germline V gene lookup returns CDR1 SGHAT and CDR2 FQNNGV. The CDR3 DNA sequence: TGTGCCAGCAGCTTAGATTATAGGGTCGTCAATGAGCAGTTCTTC. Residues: CASSLDYRVVNEQFF. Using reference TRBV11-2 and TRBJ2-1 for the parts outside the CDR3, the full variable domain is EAGVAQSPRYKIIEKRQSVAFWCNPISGHATLYWYQQILGQGPKLLIQFQNNGVVDDSQLPKDRFSAERLKGVDSTLKIQPAKLEDSAVYLCASSLDYRVVNEQFFGPGTRLTVL.

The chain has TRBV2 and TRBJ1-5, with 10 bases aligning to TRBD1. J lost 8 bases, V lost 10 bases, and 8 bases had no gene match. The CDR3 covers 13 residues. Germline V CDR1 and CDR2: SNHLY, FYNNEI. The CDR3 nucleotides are TGTGCCACCCAGGGGGACAGGGGAGAGCCCCAGCATTTT. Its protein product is CATQGDRGEPQHF. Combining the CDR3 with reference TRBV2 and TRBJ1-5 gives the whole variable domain EPEVTQTPSHQVTQMGQEVILRCVPISNHLYFYWYRQILGQKVEFLVSFYNNEISEKSEIFDDQFSVERPDGSNFTLKIRSTKLEDSAMYFCATQGDRGEPQHFGDGTRLSIL.

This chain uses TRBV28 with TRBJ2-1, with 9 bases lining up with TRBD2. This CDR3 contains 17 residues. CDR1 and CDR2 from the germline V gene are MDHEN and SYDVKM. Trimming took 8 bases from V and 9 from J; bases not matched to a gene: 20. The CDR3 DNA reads TGTGCCAGCGGAAATATTACAAGCGGGAGGCCCGGGGGTGAGCAGTTCTTC. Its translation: CASGNITSGRPGGEQFF.

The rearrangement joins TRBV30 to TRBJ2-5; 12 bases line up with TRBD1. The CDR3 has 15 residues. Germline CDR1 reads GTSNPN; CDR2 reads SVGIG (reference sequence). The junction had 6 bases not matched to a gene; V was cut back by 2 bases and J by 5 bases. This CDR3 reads CAWSPWDRGRETQYF. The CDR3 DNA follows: TGTGCCTGGAGTCCCTGGGACAGGGGGCGGGAGACCCAGTACTTC.